The present entry profiles one T cell receptor (beta chain) with its context. This entry belongs to a study of blood T cell repertoires in COVID-19. This CDR3 has 16 amino acids. V dropped 3 bases and J dropped 3; count of bases not matched to a gene: 7. The germline gives CDR1 SNHLY, CDR2 FYNNEI. Clinical history as reported by participants underpinned cohort assignment. Original processing methods: Amplification from reference gene primers served as the basis for estimated nucleated cell counts. Libraries were prepared by immunoSEQ multiplex PCR; TCRdb keeps only in-frame clonotypes and omits some of them. The V and J calls and clone size come from that table; D and trimming were worked out from the DNA. The table lists approximately 220,000 clones, 75% to 90% of them singletons, with about 4% in the top ten.

The sample consisted of PBMCs or T cells enriched from blood (not recorded which). The chain joins TRBV2 to TRBJ1-1; 10 bases are shared with TRBD1. This receptor was taken from a woman aged 40-49 years with acute COVID-19. The CDR3 DNA reads TGTGCCAGCAGTGATATGACAGGGGGCGAGGACACTGAAGCTTTCTTT. The encoded protein is CASSDMTGGEDTEAFF.